Listed below are T cell receptor beta chains from one sample, sequenced in a study of multiple sclerosis patients with progressive multifocal leukoencephalopathy. TCRdb keeps only in-frame clones here, not all; method: immunoSEQ multiplex PCR. Of approximately 30,000 clones in the sample, 87% are singletons; the top ten hold around 5.7%. The source material was PBMCs, sampled from a patient treated with natalizumab. These receptors were obtained from a middle-aged woman with progressive multifocal leukoencephalopathy. Each CDR3 is given without its conserved first and last residue. The order of the fields is J gene, V gene, CDR3 protein.

j_call: TRBJ1-3; v_call: TRBV5-1; cdr3_aa: ASSPGTGSGNTIY
j_call: TRBJ2-7; v_call: TRBV2; cdr3_aa: ASSVGGGANYEQY
j_call: TRBJ1-6; v_call: TRBV6-5; cdr3_aa: ATSERDTYNSPLH
j_call: TRBJ2-7; v_call: TRBV13; cdr3_aa: ASSLVTGRENYEQY
j_call: TRBJ2-7; v_call: TRBV2; cdr3_aa: ASTNRTSGYEQY
j_call: TRBJ1-1; v_call: TRBV7-6; cdr3_aa: ASRTRTGGRENTEAF
j_call: TRBJ2-2; v_call: TRBV6-5; cdr3_aa: AAARTGGNTGELF
j_call: TRBJ2-7; v_call: TRBV6-5; cdr3_aa: ASSSLDLKVEQY
j_call: TRBJ2-1; v_call: TRBV4-2; cdr3_aa: ASSQGIAGAYNEQF
j_call: TRBJ2-5; v_call: TRBV28; cdr3_aa: ASAPLAAFQETQY
j_call: TRBJ1-1; v_call: TRBV7-6; cdr3_aa: ASSPRYGNTEAF
j_call: TRBJ2-2; v_call: TRBV6-5; cdr3_aa: ASSTQRERAGELF
j_call: TRBJ2-7; v_call: TRBV4-1; cdr3_aa: ASSQLRGKGYEQY
j_call: TRBJ1-4; v_call: TRBV5-4; cdr3_aa: ASSPGRDEKLF
j_call: TRBJ2-1; v_call: TRBV11-3; cdr3_aa: ASSSAGDYNEQF
j_call: TRBJ1-1; v_call: TRBV29-1; cdr3_aa: SVEDKLGEEAEAF
j_call: TRBJ1-5; v_call: TRBV7-2; cdr3_aa: ASSLSRSNQPQH
j_call: TRBJ1-1; v_call: TRBV19; cdr3_aa: ASSNQGRGTEAF
j_call: TRBJ2-2; v_call: TRBV11-3; cdr3_aa: ASIFSGTSGKNTGELF
j_call: TRBJ2-7; v_call: TRBV27; cdr3_aa: ASSRVGYSTYEQY
j_call: TRBJ2-3; v_call: TRBV30; cdr3_aa: AWSLLAGGPDTQY
j_call: TRBJ2-3; v_call: TRBV27; cdr3_aa: ASTKGQGYDISTDTQY
j_call: TRBJ1-4; v_call: TRBV5-1; cdr3_aa: ASSLWGRGEKLF
j_call: TRBJ1-3; v_call: TRBV4-1; cdr3_aa: ASSQDLSKGNTIY
j_call: TRBJ1-1; v_call: TRBV7-7; cdr3_aa: ASSARVNTEAF
j_call: TRBJ1-6; v_call: TRBV19; cdr3_aa: ASSDGHNSPLH
j_call: TRBJ2-4; v_call: TRBV19; cdr3_aa: ASSLQGVDAKNIQY
j_call: TRBJ2-5; v_call: TRBV30; cdr3_aa: AWSAPVLETQY
j_call: TRBJ1-5; v_call: TRBV7-2; cdr3_aa: ASSLTEARQPQH
j_call: TRBJ2-3; v_call: TRBV19; cdr3_aa: ASSSTTGQSTDTQY
j_call: TRBJ2-6; v_call: TRBV18; cdr3_aa: ASSQSGTGAAGANVLT
j_call: TRBJ2-5; v_call: TRBV2; cdr3_aa: ASSGQGVRQETQY
j_call: TRBJ1-3; v_call: TRBV5-1; cdr3_aa: ASSPSGGSGNTIY
j_call: TRBJ2-7; v_call: TRBV7-9; cdr3_aa: ASSLAGGSGLEQY
j_call: TRBJ2-5; v_call: TRBV18; cdr3_aa: ASSTGLAGGETQY
j_call: TRBJ2-1; v_call: TRBV9; cdr3_aa: ASSVGASEADEQF
j_call: TRBJ1-4; v_call: TRBV7-9; cdr3_aa: ASSLQGSDEKLF
j_call: TRBJ2-7; v_call: TRBV7-2; cdr3_aa: ASSRSYEQY
j_call: TRBJ2-1; v_call: TRBV27; cdr3_aa: ASSFRGAGLIDEQF
j_call: TRBJ2-7; v_call: TRBV4-1; cdr3_aa: ASSQGQGALSYEQY
j_call: TRBJ2-1; v_call: TRBV18; cdr3_aa: ASSPWSRENEQF
j_call: TRBJ2-7; v_call: TRBV10-1; cdr3_aa: ASSMWYEQY
j_call: TRBJ2-5; v_call: TRBV18; cdr3_aa: ASTYDRAVGQETQY
j_call: TRBJ2-7; v_call: TRBV28; cdr3_aa: ASSPDWSSSYEQY
j_call: TRBJ1-4; v_call: TRBV9; cdr3_aa: ASSVAGINEKLF
j_call: TRBJ2-3; v_call: TRBV7-2; cdr3_aa: ASSPAGTRNTDTQY
j_call: TRBJ2-1; v_call: TRBV6-5; cdr3_aa: ASSYLGTGGEGEQF
j_call: TRBJ1-2; v_call: TRBV5-8; cdr3_aa: ASSLGLGLPWAYGYT
j_call: TRBJ2-3; v_call: TRBV5-4; cdr3_aa: ASSLAAGGPLTDTQY